One sample yielded the 12 T cell receptor beta chains listed below, sequenced in a study of CD4 and CD8 cells across lung adenocarcinoma regions. TCRdb independently ran MiXCR on the PCR reads; one entry per CDR3 protein. This sample has nearly 9,500 distinct CDR3 sequences, with roughly 50% found just once. Sequenced input: CD8+ T cells from the margin of a lung tumor. These receptors originate from a female donor with lung adenocarcinoma. The CD4 and CD8 labels of this study may be unreliable.

This clonotype has a count of ten or more. The rearrangement joins TRBV6-1 to TRBJ2-2, with D perhaps TRBD2 (5 bases). The CDR3 runs to 16 residues. V was pared by 4 bases and J by 7 bases, with 19 bases between. From germline, CDR1 is MNHNS and CDR2 SASEGT. As DNA, the CDR3 is TGTGCCAGCAGTGGGGGTCGGACTCGGCCGGGCGGGGAGCTGTTTTTT. Translated, it gives CASSGGRTRPGGELFF.

As regards this clonotype: Mismatch with germline at one junction end may stem from a read error. This chain uses TRBV27 with TRBJ2-1, with a weak D call TRBD1 (6 bases). The J call may not be correct, given that the DNA end is closer to TRBJ2-7. The CDR3 runs to 14 residues. Looked up from germline, CDR1 is MNHEY and CDR2 is SMNVEV (reference sequence). CDR3 DNA sequence: TGTGCCCGCAGTTTATCGTCCAGGGGCTACGAGCAGTACTTC. It encodes CARSLSSRGYEQYF.

Concerning this clonotype: One junction end does not reproduce the germline sequence, and a read error may be involved. The genes are TRBV6-1 and TRBJ2-2; D ambiguous. The DNA matches TRBJ2-3 better at its end, which makes the J call doubtful. CDR1 is MNHNS, CDR2 SASEGT, per germline. There are 12 residues in the CDR3. The CDR3, as DNA: TGTGCCAGCGGTGATAGCAAGGTGAGGCAGTATTTT. It is translated as CASGDSKVRQYF.

By frequency in the sample, this clonotype is large. The CDR3 DNA reads as TGCGCCAGCAGGAGGCAGGGAAGCACAGATACGCAGTATTTT. Its translation: CASRRQGSTDTQYF. V and J are TRBV10-2 and TRBJ2-3; maybe TRBD1 (5 bases). CDR3 length: 14 amino acids. CDR1 is WSHSY and CDR2 is SAAADI in the germline V gene. Trimming took off 6 bases at V and 0 bases at J, with 10 bases between the two ends.

This clonotype is classed as medium-sized (0.01 to 0.1%). V and J are TRBV7-2 and TRBJ2-3; 12 bases fit TRBD2. CDR1 SGHTA and CDR2 FQGNSA come from the germline V gene. The CDR3 is made up of 14 amino acids. The V and J ends lost 5 bases and 8 bases, in that order; junction bases with no gene match: 5. CDR3: CASSRLAGAGTQYF. The CDR3 bases are TGTGCCAGCAGCCGACTAGCGGGAGCGGGTACGCAGTATTTT. The complete variable domain, with remaining parts taken from reference TRBV7-2 and TRBJ2-3, reads GAGVSQSPSNKVTEKGKDVELRCDPISGHTALYWYRQSLGQGLEFLIYFQGNSAPDKSGLPSDRFSAERTGGSVSTLTIQRTQQEDSAVYLCASSRLAGAGTQYFGPGTRLTVL.

In this sample, this clonotype turned up a few times. The CDR3 DNA sequence: TGCGCCAGCAGCCACGTCTCCAGCGGGAGGACAGATACGCAGTATTTT. This gives the protein CASSHVSSGRTDTQYF. This sequence joins TRBV4-1 and TRBJ2-3; the match to TRBD2 covers 9 bases. Germline CDR1 and CDR2: MGHRA and YSYEKL. J lost 3 bases, V lost 3 bases, and 7 bases had no gene match. This CDR3 comprises 16 residues.

A few counts support this clonotype. The chain recombines TRBV14 with TRBJ2-5, with 10 bases lining up with TRBD2. This CDR3 is 15 amino acids long. Trimming removed 3 bases from V and 11 bases from J; junction bases left unmatched: 12. Germline V gene data show CDR1 as SGHDN and CDR2 as FVKESK. The CDR3 sequence is CASSQASSGRSEQYF. The DNA of the CDR3 is TGTGCCAGCAGCCAGGCCTCTAGCGGGAGATCTGAGCAGTACTTC. The variable domain in full, with the rest retrieved from reference TRBV14 and TRBJ2-5, is EAGVTQFPSHSVIEKGQTVTLRCDPISGHDNLYWYRRVMGKEIKFLLHFVKESKQDESGMPNNRFLAERTGGTYSTLKVQPAELEDSGVYFCASSQASSGRSEQYFGPGTRLLVL.

This sequence joins TRBV6-1 and TRBJ2-3; TRBD2 agrees at 9 bases. This CDR3 comprises 18 residues. V was clipped by 7 bases and J by 11 bases; unmatched bases: 25. Per germline, CDR1 MNHNS and CDR2 SASEGT. The CDR3 reads CASTRRLAGLWGKNMQYF. DNA of the CDR3: TGTGCCAGCACCCGCCGCCTAGCGGGACTGTGGGGAAAGAACATGCAGTATTTT.

A word on this clonotype: The junction differs from germline at one of its ends, possibly a read error. The rearrangement joins TRBV27 to TRBJ2-1, with 8 bases fitting TRBD1. The CDR3 is 15 amino acids. The germline gives CDR1 MNHEY, CDR2 SMNVEV (reference sequence). Written as DNA, the CDR3 is TGTGCCAGCAGTTTCCAGGGACAGGAAACCAATAAGCAGTTCTTC. Translated: CASSFQGQETNKQFF.

This clonotype was counted a few times. The CDR3 DNA reads TGTGCCAGCAGTGACAGGACCGGACTAGCGGTTAGCTCCTACAATGAGCAGTTCTTC. This codes for CASSDRTGLAVSSYNEQFF. This chain uses TRBV25-1 with TRBJ2-1, with 10 bases fitting TRBD2. CDR3 length equals 19 residues. The germline CDR1 and CDR2 sequences are MGHDK and SYGVNS. V trimming: 3 bases; J trimming: 0 bases; junction bases outside the gene matches: 11.

The rearrangement uses TRBV14 and TRBJ1-1; D unresolved. V shed 4 bases and J shed 2 bases, with 8 bases lying between them. This CDR3 comprises 13 residues. Germline V CDR1 and CDR2: SGHDN, FVKESK. The DNA of the CDR3 is TGTGCCAGCAGCCTCGGACTAAACACTGAAGCTTTCTTT. Amino acids: CASSLGLNTEAFF.

This clonotype was counted many times. This chain connects TRBV6-1 to TRBJ1-1; unclear D gene. V lost 2 bases and J 0 bases, leaving 13 bases between the germline ends. Germline V gene data show CDR1 as MNHNS and CDR2 as SASEGT. The CDR3 sequence is 16 residues long. DNA of the CDR3: TGTGCCAGCAGTGAATTACGGAGGATCATGAACACTGAAGCTTTCTTT. Translation gives CASSELRRIMNTEAFF.